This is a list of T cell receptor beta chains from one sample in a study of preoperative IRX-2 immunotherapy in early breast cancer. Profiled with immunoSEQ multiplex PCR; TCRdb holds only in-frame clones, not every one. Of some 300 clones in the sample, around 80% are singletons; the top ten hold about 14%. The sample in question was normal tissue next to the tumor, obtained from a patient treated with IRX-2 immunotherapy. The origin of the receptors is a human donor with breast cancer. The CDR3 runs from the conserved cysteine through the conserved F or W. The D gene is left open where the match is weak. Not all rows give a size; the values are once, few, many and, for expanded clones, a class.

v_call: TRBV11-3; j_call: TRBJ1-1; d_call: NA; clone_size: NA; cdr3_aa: CASSPPVGGARSEAFF; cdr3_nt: TGTGCCAGCAGCCCGCCGGTGGGGGGGGCGAGGTCTGAAGCTTTCTTT
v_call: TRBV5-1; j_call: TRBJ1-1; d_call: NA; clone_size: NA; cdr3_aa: CASSLVSGSGTEAFF; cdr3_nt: TGCGCCAGCAGCTTGGTCTCAGGGAGCGGGACTGAAGCTTTCTTT
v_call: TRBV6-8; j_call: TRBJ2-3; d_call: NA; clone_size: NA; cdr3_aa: CASSSDGPDTQYF; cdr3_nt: TGTGCCAGCAGTTCGGACGGTCCAGATACGCAGTATTTT
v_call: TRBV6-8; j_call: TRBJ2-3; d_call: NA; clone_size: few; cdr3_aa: CASSPFSGRTDTQYF; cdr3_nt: TGTGCCAGCAGCCCCTTCTCGGGGAGAACAGATACGCAGTATTTT
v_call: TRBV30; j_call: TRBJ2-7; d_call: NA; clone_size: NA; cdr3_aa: CAWRGSDSSYEQYF; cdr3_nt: TGTGCCTGGAGAGGGTCCGACAGCTCCTACGAGCAGTACTTC
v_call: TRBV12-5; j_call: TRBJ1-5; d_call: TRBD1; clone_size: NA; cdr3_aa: CASGLGQGVNQPQHF; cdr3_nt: TGTGCTAGTGGTTTGGGACAGGGGGTTAATCAGCCCCAGCATTTT
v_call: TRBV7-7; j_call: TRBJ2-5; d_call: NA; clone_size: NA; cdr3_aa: CASSLGGRGGETQYF; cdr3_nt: TGTGCCAGCAGCTTAGGTGGCAGGGGAGGGGAGACCCAGTACTTC
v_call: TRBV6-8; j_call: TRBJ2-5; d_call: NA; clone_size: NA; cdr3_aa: CASSYSVLLPQETQYF; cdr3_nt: TGTGCCAGCAGTTACTCGGTCCTCCTTCCTCAAGAGACCCAGTACTTC
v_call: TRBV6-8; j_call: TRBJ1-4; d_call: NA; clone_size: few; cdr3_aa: CASSYLGDEKLFF; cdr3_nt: TGTGCCAGCAGTTACCTGGGGGATGAAAAACTGTTTTTT
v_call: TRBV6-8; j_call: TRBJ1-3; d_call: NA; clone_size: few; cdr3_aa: CASSTAGVFGNTIYF; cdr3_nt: TGTGCCAGCAGTACCGCGGGGGTGTTTGGAAACACCATATATTTT
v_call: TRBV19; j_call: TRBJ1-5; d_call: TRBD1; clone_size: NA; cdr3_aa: CASSTETGASNQPQHF; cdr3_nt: TGTGCCAGTAGTACGGAGACAGGGGCTAGCAATCAGCCCCAGCATTTT
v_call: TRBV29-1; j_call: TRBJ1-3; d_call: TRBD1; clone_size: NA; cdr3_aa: CSVGGQLAGNTIYF; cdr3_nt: TGCAGCGTCGGGGGACAGCTGGCTGGAAACACCATATATTTT
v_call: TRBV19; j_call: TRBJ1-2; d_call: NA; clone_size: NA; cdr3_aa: CASSLQGDGYTF; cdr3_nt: TGTGCCAGTAGTTTACAGGGAGATGGCTACACCTTC
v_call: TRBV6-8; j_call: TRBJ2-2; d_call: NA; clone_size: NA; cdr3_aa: CASSIASGRRGTGELFF; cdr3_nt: TGTGCCAGCTCTATAGCTAGCGGACGGAGGGGGACCGGGGAGCTGTTTTTT
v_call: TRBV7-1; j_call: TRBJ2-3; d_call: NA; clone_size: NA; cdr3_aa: CASSLVAVSDTQYF; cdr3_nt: TGTGCCAGCAGCTTAGTTGCAGTATCGGATACGCAGTATTTT
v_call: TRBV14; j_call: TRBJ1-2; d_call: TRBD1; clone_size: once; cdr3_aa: CASSPMQGDYGYTF; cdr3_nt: TGTGCCAGCAGCCCGATGCAGGGGGATTATGGCTACACCTTC
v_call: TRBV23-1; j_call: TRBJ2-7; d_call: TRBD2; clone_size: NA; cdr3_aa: CASSQENRGAYEQYF; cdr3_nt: TGCGCCAGCAGCCAAGAGAACCGGGGGGCCTACGAGCAGTACTTC
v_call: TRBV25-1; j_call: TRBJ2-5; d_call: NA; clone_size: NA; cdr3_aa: CASTPGDSSSQETQYF; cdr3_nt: TGTGCCAGCACCCCCGGGGATAGCAGTTCCCAAGAGACCCAGTACTTC
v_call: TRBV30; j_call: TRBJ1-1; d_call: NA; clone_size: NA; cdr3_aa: CAWRADRRTEAFF; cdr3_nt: TGTGCCTGGAGGGCCGACAGGCGGACTGAAGCTTTCTTT
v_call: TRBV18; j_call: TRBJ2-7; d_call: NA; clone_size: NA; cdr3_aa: CASSQLPSYEQYF; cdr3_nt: TGTGCCAGCTCACAACTCCCCTCCTACGAGCAGTACTTC
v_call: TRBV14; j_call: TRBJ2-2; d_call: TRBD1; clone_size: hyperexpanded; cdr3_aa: CASSQGGTGINTGELFF; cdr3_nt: TGTGCCAGCAGCCAAGGAGGGACAGGGATAAACACCGGGGAGCTGTTTTTT
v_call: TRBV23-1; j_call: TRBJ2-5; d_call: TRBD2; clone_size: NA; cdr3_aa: CASIRLADTREETQYF; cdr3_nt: TGCGCCAGCATTCGGCTAGCGGATACCCGAGAGGAGACCCAGTACTTC
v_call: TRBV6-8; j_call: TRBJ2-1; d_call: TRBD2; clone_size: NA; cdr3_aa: CASSYLRGAPNEQFF; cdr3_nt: TGTGCCAGCAGTTACTTGCGGGGGGCCCCCAATGAGCAGTTCTTC
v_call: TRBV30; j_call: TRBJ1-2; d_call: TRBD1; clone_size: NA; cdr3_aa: CAWSVEGARGYTF; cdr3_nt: TGTGCCTGGAGTGTAGAGGGGGCGCGTGGCTACACCTTC
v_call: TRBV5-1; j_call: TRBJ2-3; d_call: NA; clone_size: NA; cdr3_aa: CASSSSALASTDTQYF; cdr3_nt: TGCGCCAGCAGCTCTTCGGCGTTAGCTAGCACAGATACGCAGTATTTT
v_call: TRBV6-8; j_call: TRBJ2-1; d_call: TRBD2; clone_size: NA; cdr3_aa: CASSSSGGAGYEQFF; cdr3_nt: TGTGCCAGCAGTAGTAGCGGGGGGGCCGGATATGAGCAGTTCTTC
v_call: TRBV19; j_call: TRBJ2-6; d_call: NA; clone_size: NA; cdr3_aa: CASSGGQPFSGANVLTF; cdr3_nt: TGTGCCAGTAGTGGTGGACAGCCGTTCTCTGGGGCCAACGTCCTGACTTTC
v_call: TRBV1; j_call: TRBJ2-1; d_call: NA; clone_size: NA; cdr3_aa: CASSHRTSGLSLGEQFF; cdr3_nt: TGCGCCAGCAGCCATCGGACTAGCGGGCTCTCTCTCGGTGAGCAGTTCTTC
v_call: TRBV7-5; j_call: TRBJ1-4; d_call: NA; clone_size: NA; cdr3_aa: CASSSPRTVNEKLFF; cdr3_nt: TGTGCCAGCAGCTCCCCTCGGACAGTTAATGAAAAACTGTTTTTT
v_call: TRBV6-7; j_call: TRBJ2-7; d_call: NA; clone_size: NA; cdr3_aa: CASSDAREQYF; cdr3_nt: TGTGCCAGCAGTGACGCCCGCGAGCAGTACTTC
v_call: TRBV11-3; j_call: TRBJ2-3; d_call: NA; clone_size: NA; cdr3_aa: CASSLEFRTDTQYF; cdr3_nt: TGTGCCAGCAGCTTAGAGTTCCGGACAGATACGCAGTATTTT
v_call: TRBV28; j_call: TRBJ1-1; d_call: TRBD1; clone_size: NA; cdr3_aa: CASRRGQGNTEAFF; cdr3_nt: TGTGCCAGCAGGAGGGGACAGGGGAACACTGAAGCTTTCTTT
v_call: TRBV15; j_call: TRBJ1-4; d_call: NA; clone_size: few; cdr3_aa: CATSEYRTSNEKLFF; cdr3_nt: TGTGCCACCAGCGAGTATCGGACTTCTAATGAAAAACTGTTTTTT
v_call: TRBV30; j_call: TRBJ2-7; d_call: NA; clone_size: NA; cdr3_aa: CAWSVPRIGQYF; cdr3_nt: TGTGCCTGGAGTGTACCCCGTATAGGGCAGTACTTC
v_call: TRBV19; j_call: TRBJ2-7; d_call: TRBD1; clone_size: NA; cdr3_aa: CASSTGGTTFYEQYF; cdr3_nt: TGTGCCAGTAGCACAGGGGGAACAACCTTCTACGAGCAGTACTTC
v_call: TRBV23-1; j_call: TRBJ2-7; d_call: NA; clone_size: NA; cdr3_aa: CGHITPAGLSYEQYF; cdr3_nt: TGCGGTCACATAACCCCCGCGGGCCTCTCCTACGAGCAGTACTTC
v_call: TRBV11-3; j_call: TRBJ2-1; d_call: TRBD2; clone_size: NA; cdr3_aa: CASSFQRGPLDNEQFF; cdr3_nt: TGTGCCAGCAGCTTCCAGCGGGGCCCTCTAGACAATGAGCAGTTCTTC
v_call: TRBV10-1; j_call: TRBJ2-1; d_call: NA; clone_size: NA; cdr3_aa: CASTQSFDGFF; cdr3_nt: TGCGCCAGCACTCAAAGCTTCGACGGGTTCTTC
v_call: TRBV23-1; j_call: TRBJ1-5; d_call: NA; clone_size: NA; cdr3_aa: CASTPGGDQPQHF; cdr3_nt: TGCGCCAGCACACCGGGAGGGGATCAGCCCCAGCATTTT
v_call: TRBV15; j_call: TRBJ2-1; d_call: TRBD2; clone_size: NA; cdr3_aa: CATSREREYNEQFF; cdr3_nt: TGTGCCACCAGCAGAGAGCGGGAGTACAATGAGCAGTTCTTC
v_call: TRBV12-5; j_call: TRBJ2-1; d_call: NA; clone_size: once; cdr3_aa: CASGPYRVASSYNEQFF; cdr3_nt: TGTGCTAGTGGTCCATACAGGGTCGCGAGCTCCTACAATGAGCAGTTCTTC
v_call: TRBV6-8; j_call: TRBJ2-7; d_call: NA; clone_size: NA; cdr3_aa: CASSSVGRNSYEQYF; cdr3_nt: TGTGCCAGCAGTTCGGTAGGGAGGAACTCCTACGAGCAGTACTTC
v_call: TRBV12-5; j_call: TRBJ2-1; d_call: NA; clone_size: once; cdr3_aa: CASTEDSLNEQFF; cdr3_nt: TGTGCCAGCACCGAGGACAGCCTCAATGAGCAGTTCTTC
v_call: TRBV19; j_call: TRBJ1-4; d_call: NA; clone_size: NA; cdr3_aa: CASSEINEKLFF; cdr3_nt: TGTGCCAGTAGCGAGATTAATGAAAAACTGTTTTTT
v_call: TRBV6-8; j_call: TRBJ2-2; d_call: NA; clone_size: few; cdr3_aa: CASSPVTGGNTGELFF; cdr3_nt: TGTGCCAGCAGTCCTGTGACAGGTGGGAACACCGGGGAGCTGTTTTTT
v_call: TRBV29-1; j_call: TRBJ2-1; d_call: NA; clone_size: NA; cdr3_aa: CSVEPPQRVSYNEQFF; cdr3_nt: TGCAGCGTTGAACCCCCCCAGCGGGTTTCCTACAATGAGCAGTTCTTC
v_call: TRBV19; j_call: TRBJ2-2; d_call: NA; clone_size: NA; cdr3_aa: CASTPLNTGELFF; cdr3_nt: TGTGCCAGTACTCCGCTGAACACCGGGGAGCTGTTTTTT
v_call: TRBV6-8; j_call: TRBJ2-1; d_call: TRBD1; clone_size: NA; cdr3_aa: CASKQQGVDEQFF; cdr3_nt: TGTGCCAGCAAGCAACAGGGGGTAGATGAGCAGTTCTTC
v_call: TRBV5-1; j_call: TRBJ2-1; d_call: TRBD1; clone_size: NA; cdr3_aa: CASRLTGGPYNEQFF; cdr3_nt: TGCGCCAGCAGATTGACAGGGGGCCCCTACAATGAGCAGTTCTTC
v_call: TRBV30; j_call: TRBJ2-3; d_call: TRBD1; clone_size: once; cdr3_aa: CAWSVPEQGAVRDTQYF; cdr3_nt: TGTGCCTGGAGTGTCCCGGAACAGGGGGCCGTTAGAGATACGCAGTATTTT
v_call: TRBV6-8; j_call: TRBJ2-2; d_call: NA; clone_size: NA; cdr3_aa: CASRRSAGGELFF; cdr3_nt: TGTGCCAGCAGGCGCTCTGCCGGCGGGGAGCTGTTTTTT
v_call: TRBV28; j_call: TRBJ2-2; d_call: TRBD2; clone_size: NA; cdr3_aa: CAVPRGGSRSGTGELFF; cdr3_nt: TGTGCCGTCCCCCGGGGCGGGAGTCGGTCGGGCACCGGGGAGCTGTTTTTT
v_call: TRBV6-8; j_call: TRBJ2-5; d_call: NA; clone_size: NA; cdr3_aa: CASSPGLVQETQYF; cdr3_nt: TGTGCCAGCAGTCCGGGACTCGTTCAAGAGACCCAGTACTTC
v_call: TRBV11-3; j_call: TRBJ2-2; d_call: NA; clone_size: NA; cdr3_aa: CASSLGVRRVATGELFF; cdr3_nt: TGTGCCAGCAGCTTAGGGGTCCGCAGGGTGGCCACCGGGGAGCTGTTTTTT
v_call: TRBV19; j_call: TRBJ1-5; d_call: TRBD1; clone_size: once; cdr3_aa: CASSVQTGGGNQPQHF; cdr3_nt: TGTGCCAGTAGTGTCCAAACAGGGGGCGGCAATCAGCCCCAGCATTTT